The rows below give T cell receptor beta chains drawn from one sample of a study of vaccination effects on CD4 cells after COVID-19. These receptors have no identified antigens. Profiled with immunoSEQ multiplex PCR; TCRdb holds only in-frame clones, not every one. The sample shows about 41,000 clones, more than 65% of them seen only once. Sequencing used CD4+ T cells from PBMCs cultured with HCoV-NL63 spike peptides, obtained before COVID-19 vaccination. These receptors were collected from a human donor who received a COVID-19 vaccine. Each CDR3 is given with its conserved first and last residue. The D gene is left open where the match is weak. Part of the rows lack a size; the others show once, few, many or a class for expanded clones.

>TRBJ2-3|-|-|TRBV11-3
CASSLGGSTDTQYF
TGTGCCAGCAGCTTAGGGGGAAGCACAGATACGCAGTATTTT
>TRBJ1-2|-|once|TRBV5-1
CASSLTALTNYGYTF
TGCGCCAGCAGCTTGACAGCTTTGACTAACTATGGCTACACCTTC
>TRBJ2-4|TRBD1|-|TRBV28
CASGTGGAKNIQYF
TGTGCCAGCGGAACAGGGGGAGCCAAAAACATTCAGTACTTC
>TRBJ2-1|TRBD1|-|TRBV7-3
CASSPRTGGSSYNEQFF
TGTGCCAGCAGCCCTAGGACAGGGGGAAGCTCCTACAATGAGCAGTTCTTC
>TRBJ1-2|-|-|TRBV7-2
CASSFRPGQSNYGYTF
TGTGCCAGCAGCTTCCGGCCGGGACAATCCAACTATGGCTACACCTTC
>TRBJ1-3|TRBD1|few|TRBV29-1
CSVQGEGGNTIYF
TGCAGCGTTCAGGGGGAGGGAGGAAACACCATATATTTT
>TRBJ1-5|-|-|TRBV7-7
CASIISQPQHF
TGTGCCAGCATCATCTCCCAGCCCCAGCATTTT
>TRBJ2-3|-|few|TRBV10-1
CASSDLTDTQYF
TGCGCCAGCAGTGACTTGACAGATACGCAGTATTTT
>TRBJ2-4|TRBD1|-|TRBV6-5
CASSSGQGWIQYF
TGTGCCAGCAGTTCGGGACAGGGATGGATTCAGTACTTC
>TRBJ2-2|-|once|TRBV30
CAWSMQLVGTGELFF
TGTGCCTGGAGTATGCAACTAGTTGGTACCGGGGAGCTGTTTTTT
>TRBJ1-2|TRBD1|-|TRBV9
CASSAGQGNYGYTF
TGTGCCAGCAGCGCAGGACAGGGCAACTATGGCTACACCTTC
>TRBJ2-3|-|-|TRBV5-5
CASSLEGTDTQYF
TGTGCCAGCAGCTTGGAGGGCACAGATACGCAGTATTTT
>TRBJ2-3|TRBD2|-|TRBV19
CASSGRTSGEGTQYF
TGTGCCAGTAGTGGTAGGACTAGCGGAGAAGGGACGCAGTATTTT
>TRBJ2-5|-|once|TRBV6-2/TRBV6-3
CASSHGGGGTQETQYF
TGTGCCAGCAGCCACGGGGGCGGGGGAACTCAAGAGACCCAGTACTTC
>TRBJ1-2|-|-|TRBV6-5
CASRTALYGYTF
TGTGCCAGCAGGACAGCACTATATGGCTACACCTTC
>TRBJ2-3|TRBD1|-|TRBV19
CASSSTGGGGTDTQYF
TGTGCCAGTAGTAGCACAGGGGGCGGTGGCACAGATACGCAGTATTTT
>TRBJ2-3|-|-|TRBV5-1
CASSSFGAVDADTQYF
TGCGCCAGCAGCTCGTTTGGGGCCGTCGATGCAGATACGCAGTATTTT
>TRBJ1-2|-|-|TRBV6-5
CASTPWQSGYGYTF
TGTGCCAGCACCCCTTGGCAGTCGGGCTATGGCTACACCTTC
>TRBJ2-5|TRBD1|-|TRBV5-6
CASSKDRGFQETQYF
TGTGCCAGCAGCAAGGACAGGGGGTTCCAAGAGACCCAGTACTTC
>TRBJ2-3|-|-|TRBV7-9
CASSSGGGSGTDTQYF
TGTGCCAGCAGCTCCGGGGGAGGAAGTGGCACAGATACGCAGTATTTT
>TRBJ1-5|-|-|TRBV9
CASSPWGYGQPQHF
TGTGCCAGCAGCCCTTGGGGCTATGGTCAGCCCCAGCATTTT
>TRBJ1-1|-|-|TRBV6-6
CASSLRANTEAFF
TGTGCCAGCAGTTTGAGGGCGAACACTGAAGCTTTCTTT
>TRBJ1-2|-|-|TRBV6-6
CASSYRAGKSVYGYTF
TGTGCCAGCAGTTACAGGGCAGGGAAGAGTGTCTATGGCTACACCTTC
>TRBJ1-2|-|once|TRBV11-2
CASSPGLVRGYTF
TGTGCCAGCAGCCCGGGCCTGGTTAGGGGCTACACCTTC
>TRBJ1-2|-|-|TRBV30
CAWGAWTGGGYTF
TGTGCCTGGGGGGCCTGGACGGGAGGCGGCTACACCTTC
>TRBJ2-5|-|few|TRBV4-1
CASSQALAVGQETQYF
TGCGCCAGCAGCCAAGCCTTAGCGGTAGGGCAAGAGACCCAGTACTTC
>TRBJ1-3|-|-|TRBV6-6
CASSRFRGAGSTNTIYF
TGTGCCAGCAGTCGGTTTAGGGGAGCTGGCTCTACTAACACCATATATTTT
>TRBJ2-2|-|-|TRBV6-5
CASTFGAGTGELFF
TGTGCCAGTACCTTCGGGGCGGGGACCGGGGAGCTGTTTTTT
>TRBJ2-1|-|-|TRBV7-2
CASSLLTLVEQFF
TGTGCCAGCAGCTTACTGACTTTGGTCGAGCAGTTCTTC
>TRBJ1-5|-|once|TRBV5-5
CASSLEQGQGQPQHF
TGTGCCAGCAGCCTGGAGCAGGGGCAGGGTCAGCCCCAGCATTTT
>TRBJ1-2|-|-|TRBV7-3
CASSDKPGHNYGYTF
TGTGCCAGCAGCGACAAACCAGGACATAACTATGGCTACACCTTC
>TRBJ2-6|-|-|TRBV5-1
CATPTVRRANVLTF
TGCGCCACCCCGACCGTTCGGCGGGCCAACGTCCTGACTTTC
>TRBJ2-3|TRBD1|-|TRBV5-1
CASSKDRATDTQYF
TGCGCCAGCAGCAAGGACAGGGCCACAGATACGCAGTATTTT